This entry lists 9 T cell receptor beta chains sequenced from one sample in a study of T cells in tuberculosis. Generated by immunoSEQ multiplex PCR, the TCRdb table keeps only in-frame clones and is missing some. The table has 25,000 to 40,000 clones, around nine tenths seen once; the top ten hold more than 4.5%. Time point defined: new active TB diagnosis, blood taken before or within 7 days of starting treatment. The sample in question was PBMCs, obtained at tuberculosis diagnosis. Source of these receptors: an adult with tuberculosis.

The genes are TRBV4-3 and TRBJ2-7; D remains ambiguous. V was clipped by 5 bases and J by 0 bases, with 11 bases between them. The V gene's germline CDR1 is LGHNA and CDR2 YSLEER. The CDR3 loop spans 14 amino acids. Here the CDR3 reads CASSSDKSSYEQYF. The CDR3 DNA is TGCGCCAGCAGCTCTGACAAGAGCTCCTACGAGCAGTACTTC.

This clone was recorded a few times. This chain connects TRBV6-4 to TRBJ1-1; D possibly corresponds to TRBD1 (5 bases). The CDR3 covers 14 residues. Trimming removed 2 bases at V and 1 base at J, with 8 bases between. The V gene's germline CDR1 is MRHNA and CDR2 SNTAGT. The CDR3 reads CASSDGRGNTEAFF. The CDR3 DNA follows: TGTGCCAGCAGTGACGGGAGGGGGAACACTGAAGCTTTCTTT.

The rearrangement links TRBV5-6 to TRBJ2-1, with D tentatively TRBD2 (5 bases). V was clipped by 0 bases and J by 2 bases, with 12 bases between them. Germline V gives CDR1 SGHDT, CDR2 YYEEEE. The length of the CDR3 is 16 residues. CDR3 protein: CASSLVGADPYNEQFF. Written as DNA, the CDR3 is TGTGCCAGCAGCTTGGTTGGAGCGGATCCCTACAATGAGCAGTTCTTC. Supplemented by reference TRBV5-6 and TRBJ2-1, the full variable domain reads DAGVTQSPTHLIKTRGQQVTLRCSPKSGHDTVSWYQQALGQGPQFIFQYYEEEERQRGNFPDRFSGHQFPNYSSELNVNALLLGDSALYLCASSLVGADPYNEQFFGPGTRLTVL.

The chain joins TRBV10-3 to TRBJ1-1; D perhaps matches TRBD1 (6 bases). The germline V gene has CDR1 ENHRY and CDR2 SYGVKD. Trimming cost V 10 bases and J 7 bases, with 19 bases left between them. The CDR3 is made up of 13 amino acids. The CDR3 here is CATQQRGADEAFF. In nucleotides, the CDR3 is TGTGCCACCCAGCAGCGGGGGGCTGATGAAGCTTTCTTT.

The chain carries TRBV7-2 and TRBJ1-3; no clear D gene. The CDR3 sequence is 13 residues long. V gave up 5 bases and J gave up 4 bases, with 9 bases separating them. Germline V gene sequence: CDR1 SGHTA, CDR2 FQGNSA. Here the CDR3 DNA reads TGTGCCAGCAGCCCGTCGGGAGGAAACACCATATATTTT. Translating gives CASSPSGGNTIYF.

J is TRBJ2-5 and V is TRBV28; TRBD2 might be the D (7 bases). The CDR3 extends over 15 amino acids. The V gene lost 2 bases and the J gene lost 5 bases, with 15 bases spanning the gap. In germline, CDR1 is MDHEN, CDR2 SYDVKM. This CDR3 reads CASSLGGAIWETQYF. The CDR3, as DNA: TGTGCCAGCAGTTTAGGGGGGGCTATTTGGGAGACCCAGTACTTC.

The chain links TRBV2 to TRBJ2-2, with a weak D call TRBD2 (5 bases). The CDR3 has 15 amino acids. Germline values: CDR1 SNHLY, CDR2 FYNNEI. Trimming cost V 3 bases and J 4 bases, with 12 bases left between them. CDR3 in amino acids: CASSEDPSITGELFF. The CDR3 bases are TGTGCCAGCAGTGAGGATCCTAGCATCACCGGGGAGCTGTTTTTT.

In nucleotides, the CDR3 is TGTGCCAGCAGCTTTCTTCGTTTCGGGGAGCTGTTTTTT. Its translation is CASSFLRFGELFF. The chain carries TRBV13 and TRBJ2-2; no firm D call. In germline, CDR1 is PRHDT, CDR2 FYEKMQ (reference sequence). With 3 bases removed from V and 7 bases from J, the gap between germline ends came to 9 bases. The CDR3 has 13 amino acids.

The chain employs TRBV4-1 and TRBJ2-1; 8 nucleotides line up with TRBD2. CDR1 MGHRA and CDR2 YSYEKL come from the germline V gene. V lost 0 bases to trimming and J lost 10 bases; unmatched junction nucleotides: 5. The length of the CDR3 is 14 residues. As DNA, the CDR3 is TGCGCCAGCAGCCAAGACGGGGGGGCTATAGAGCAGTTCTTC. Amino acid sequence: CASSQDGGAIEQFF.